The next 30 T cell receptor beta chains were all read from a single sample in a study of shared clonotypes between healthy human individuals. The assay was immunoSEQ multiplex PCR, and TCRdb's table has in-frame clones only and misses some. The table includes hundreds of thousands of clones, roughly 80% detected once. The sample comprised PBMCs. Receptors originate from a woman aged 40 to 49 in good health. Some clones in this sample may be carry-over from other donors' samples.

About this clone itself: The sample carries other DNA sequences with the same CDR3. V gene TRBV18 combines with J gene TRBJ1-2; 8 bases align to TRBD1. The CDR3 extends over 14 amino acids. J was trimmed by 3 bases and V by 4 bases; bases with no gene match: 4. Germline V CDR1 and CDR2: KGHSH, LQKENI. The CDR3 nucleotides read TGTGCCAGCTCACTGACAGGGGTTGACTATGGCTACACCTTC. Protein product: CASSLTGVDYGYTF.

This clone was detected a few times. The rearrangement uses TRBV7-9 and TRBJ1-4; perhaps TRBD1 as D (5 bases). Germline CDR1 is SEHNR and CDR2 is FQNEAQ (reference sequence). The V and J ends lost 7 bases and 7 bases respectively, with 16 bases between them. This CDR3 spans 14 amino acids. The CDR3 here is CASTGGQGTEKLFF. The DNA of the CDR3 is TGTGCCAGCACCGGCGGACAAGGGACTGAAAAACTGTTTTTT.

Comments on this clone: The identical CDR3 is also encoded by other nucleotide sequences in the sample. This sequence joins TRBV18 and TRBJ1-1; perhaps TRBD1 as D (6 bases). The CDR3 runs to 14 residues. V was cut by 2 bases and J by 3 bases, with 10 bases left in between. The V gene's germline CDR1 is KGHSH and CDR2 LQKENI. In DNA form, the CDR3 reads TGTGCCAGCTCACCAGGGGGGCTCGACACTGAAGCTTTCTTT. This sequence encodes CASSPGGLDTEAFF.

The V gene is TRBV9, the J gene TRBJ2-2, with a possible D match to TRBD2 (6 bases). The CDR3 has 16 amino acids. Germline CDR1 reads SGDLS; CDR2 reads YYNGEE. V shed 1 base and J shed 2 bases, with 12 bases lying between them. As DNA, the CDR3 is TGTGCCAGCAGCGTACGGCTAGCGATTAACACCGGGGAGCTGTTTTTT. Translated: CASSVRLAINTGELFF.

In regard to this clone: Other nucleotide sequences in the sample specify the same CDR3. This chain uses TRBV5-1 with TRBJ2-5, with 13 bases identical to TRBD2. The germline CDR1 and CDR2 sequences are SGHRS and YFSETQ. CDR3 length equals 15 residues. Losses at the gene ends were 4 bases for V and 5 bases for J; bases not matched to a gene: 5. As DNA, the CDR3 is TGCGCCAGCAGCCCCGGGACTAGCGGGATTGAGACCCAGTACTTC. Amino acids: CASSPGTSGIETQYF.

The chain carries TRBV4-3 and TRBJ2-1, with D perhaps TRBD1 (5 bases). V shed 0 bases and J shed 5 bases, with 11 bases lying between them. Germline values: CDR1 LGHNA, CDR2 YSLEER. This CDR3 has 15 amino acids. As DNA, the CDR3 is TGCGCCAGCAGCCAAGATCCTCGACAGAACAATGAGCAGTTCTTC. Encoded protein: CASSQDPRQNNEQFF.

The genes are TRBV6-5 and TRBJ2-1, with D possibly being TRBD2 (6 bases). CDR3 length equals 16 residues. Trimming cost V 4 bases and J 4 bases, with 17 bases left between them. Germline CDR1 MNHEY, CDR2 SVGAGI. Here the CDR3 reads CASSSRAGRDYNEQFF. Written as DNA, the CDR3 is TGTGCCAGCAGTTCCCGTGCGGGGAGAGATTACAATGAGCAGTTCTTC.

The chain employs TRBV13 and TRBJ2-2; 8 bases fit TRBD1. V lost 5 bases and J lost 0; bases outside the gene matches: 11. The CDR3 consists of 18 residues. Germline-derived CDR1 and CDR2 are PRHDT and FYEKMQ (reference sequence). In DNA, the CDR3 is TGTGCCAGCAGCGCCTACTGGACAGGGTTCGCGAACACCGGGGAGCTGTTTTTT. This translates into CASSAYWTGFANTGELFF.

The J gene is TRBJ1-5, the V gene TRBV2; D is possibly TRBD1 (5 bases). The CDR3 covers 16 residues. With 0 bases removed from V and 3 bases from J, the gap between germline ends came to 12 bases. Germline V gene lookup returns CDR1 SNHLY and CDR2 FYNNEI. The CDR3 reads CASSEAVGATNQPQHF. The CDR3 DNA follows: TGTGCCAGCAGTGAAGCAGTAGGGGCTACCAATCAGCCCCAGCATTTT. Using reference TRBV2 and TRBJ1-5 for the parts outside the CDR3, the full variable domain is EPEVTQTPSHQVTQMGQEVILRCVPISNHLYFYWYRQILGQKVEFLVSFYNNEISEKSEIFDDQFSVERPDGSNFTLKIRSTKLEDSAMYFCASSEAVGATNQPQHFGDGTRLSIL.

The CDR3 DNA sequence: TGCGCCAGCAGCTTGGAATTACTAGCGGGGGGTTTCTACAATGAGCAGTTCTTC. Amino acid sequence: CASSLELLAGGFYNEQFF. This rearrangement joins TRBV5-1 to TRBJ2-1; 12 nucleotides agree with TRBD2. The CDR3 loop spans 18 amino acids. Losses at the gene ends were 0 bases for V and 3 bases for J; bases not matched to a gene: 7. Germline V CDR1 and CDR2: SGHRS, YFSETQ.

This clone showed up just once. This rearrangement joins TRBV7-3 to TRBJ2-3; tentatively, D is TRBD1 or TRBD2 (5 bases each). Germline CDR1 SGHTA, CDR2 FQGTGA. This CDR3 has 14 amino acids. V lost 1 base and J 6 bases, leaving 11 bases between the germline ends. The CDR3 loop reads CASSLSPWGDTQYF. DNA of the CDR3: TGTGCCAGCAGCTTAAGCCCCTGGGGGGATACGCAGTATTTT.

The chain links TRBV10-3 to TRBJ2-5, with 11 bases that match TRBD1. Germline V gene sequence: CDR1 ENHRY, CDR2 SYGVKD. The CDR3 totals 20 residues. V lost 0 bases and J lost 5; bases outside the gene matches: 17. CDR3 sequence reads: CAISESLSRTGGLPLETQYF. CDR3 nucleotides: TGTGCCATCAGTGAGTCACTTTCACGGACAGGGGGCCTGCCCCTGGAGACCCAGTACTTC.

This clone was detected once. The V call is TRBV6-4, the J call TRBJ2-1; 9 bases are a match to TRBD2. The V segment lost 6 bases and the J segment 7 bases; nucleotides outside the gene matches: 4. Germline V gives CDR1 MRHNA, CDR2 SNTAGT. The CDR3 is 13 residues long. The DNA for the CDR3 is TGTGCCAGCAGCGTAGCGGGAGTTAATGAGCAGTTCTTC. It encodes CASSVAGVNEQFF.

In this sample, this clone turned up once. CDR3 DNA sequence: TGTGCCAGCAGCCCGGGACAGAGAAACTACGAGCAGTACTTC. It is translated as CASSPGQRNYEQYF. J is TRBJ2-7 and V is TRBV9; the match to TRBD1 covers 7 bases. Germline trimming cut 4 bases from V and 3 bases from J; bases unmatched to any gene: 7. There are 14 residues in the CDR3. The germline V gene encodes CDR1 SGDLS and CDR2 YYNGEE. The whole variable domain, filled in from reference TRBV9 and TRBJ2-7, reads DSGVTQTPKHLITATGQRVTLRCSPRSGDLSVYWYQQSLDQGLQFLIQYYNGEERAKGNILERFSAQQFPDLHSELNLSSLELGDSALYFCASSPGQRNYEQYFGPGTRLTVT.

V is TRBV4-1 and J is TRBJ1-2; a weak D match, TRBD1 (5 bases). There are 15 residues in the CDR3. Germline lookup yields CDR1 MGHRA and CDR2 YSYEKL. V lost 4 bases and J lost 4, with 16 bases in between. The CDR3 spells CASSLDSGEGYGYTF. As DNA, the CDR3 is TGCGCCAGCAGCCTAGACTCGGGGGAGGGCTATGGCTACACCTTC.

The genes are TRBV7-9 and TRBJ2-7; 10 nucleotides align to TRBD1. This CDR3 has 16 residues. Germline values: CDR1 SEHNR, CDR2 FQNEAQ (reference sequence). The trim removed 4 bases at V and 2 bases at J, leaving 8 bases unmatched. This CDR3 is CASSSYRDRGPYEQYF. CDR3 bases: TGTGCCAGCAGCTCCTACCGGGACAGGGGACCCTACGAGCAGTACTTC. The full variable domain, rest sourced from reference TRBV7-9 and TRBJ2-7, is DTGVSQNPRHKITKRGQNVTFRCDPISEHNRLYWYRQTLGQGPEFLTYFQNEAQLEKSRLLSDRFSAERPKGSFSTLEIQRTEQGDSAMYLCASSSYRDRGPYEQYFGPGTRLTVT.

This clone was seen only a few times. The CDR3 DNA reads TGTGCCAGCAGCCAAGGGGACGGACTAGCGGGAGGCCAGTTCCAAGAGACCCAGTACTTC. The encoded protein is CASSQGDGLAGGQFQETQYF. The gene calls are TRBV4-2 and TRBJ2-5, with TRBD2 matching 14 bases. The CDR3 loop spans 20 amino acids. Germline-derived CDR1 and CDR2 are LGHNA and YNFKEQ. Trimming took 1 base from V and 1 from J; bases not matched to a gene: 11.

This clone was observed a handful of times. The CDR3 coding sequence is TGTGCCTGGAGGGTGGGGGAGAACACTGAAGCTTTCTTT. Protein sequence: CAWRVGENTEAFF. The genes are TRBV30 and TRBJ1-1; TRBD1 is a possible D gene (5 bases). The V gene lost 3 bases and the J gene lost 1 base, with 9 bases spanning the gap. CDR1 GTSNPN and CDR2 SVGIG come from the germline V gene (reference sequence). The CDR3 is 13 residues long.

The genes are TRBV5-1 and TRBJ2-5; 14 nucleotides line up with TRBD2. Germline assignment: CDR1 SGHRS and CDR2 YFSETQ. V dropped 4 bases and J dropped 11; count of bases not matched to a gene: 7. This CDR3 spans 14 amino acids. The CDR3 nucleotides read TGCGCCAGCAGCGGGACTAGCGGGAGTCGAGAGCAGTACTTC. Its translation is CASSGTSGSREQYF. The full variable domain, in which reference TRBV5-1 and TRBJ2-5 provide the parts outside the CDR3, is KAGVTQTPRYLIKTRGQQVTLSCSPISGHRSVSWYQQTPGQGLQFLFEYFSETQRNKGNFPGRFSGRQFSNSRSEMNVSTLELGDSALYLCASSGTSGSREQYFGPGTRLLVL.

The chain carries TRBV15 and TRBJ1-1; D gene uncertain. The CDR3 has 18 amino acids. Germline CDR1 reads LNHNV; CDR2 reads YYDKDF (reference sequence). V was trimmed by 0 bases and J by 2 bases, leaving 19 bases between them. The CDR3 coding sequence is TGTGCCACCAGCAGAGAGGAGGCGGTCCCTACCCCAAACACTGAAGCTTTCTTT. Encoded protein: CATSREEAVPTPNTEAFF.

This chain joins TRBV28 and TRBJ1-5, with D possibly being TRBD1 (6 bases). CDR1 is MDHEN, CDR2 SYDVKM, per germline. Trimming removed 2 bases from V and 7 bases from J, with 15 bases in between. The CDR3 is 15 residues long. CDR3 amino acids: CASSLIDRPGQPQHF. The CDR3 DNA sequence: TGTGCCAGCAGTTTAATCGACAGGCCAGGACAGCCCCAGCATTTT.

The chain joins TRBV7-9 to TRBJ2-2; D not resolved. The V end was cut by 1 base, the J end by 6 bases, with 9 bases between. Germline CDR1 and CDR2: SEHNR and FQNEAQ (reference sequence). The CDR3 runs to 14 residues. The CDR3 nucleotides read TGTGCCAGCAGCTTAGTGTCAGACGCCGGGGAGCTGTTTTTT. Amino acid sequence: CASSLVSDAGELFF.

The chain uses TRBV7-3 and TRBJ2-1; TRBD1 agrees at 9 bases. V shed 5 bases and J 7 bases; nucleotides not matched to a gene: 12. The CDR3 spans 16 residues. Looked up from germline, CDR1 is SGHTA and CDR2 is FQGTGA. CDR3 residues: CASSPFGDRDKNEQFF. The CDR3 DNA reads as TGTGCCAGCAGCCCATTCGGGGACAGGGACAAAAATGAGCAGTTCTTC.

V gene TRBV5-3 combines with J gene TRBJ1-1; no definite D call. TRBV5-3 is an open reading frame, and its role is uncertain. The CDR3 extends over 12 amino acids. V lost 8 bases and J lost 4, with 12 bases in between. CDR3 loop: CASVGGGTEAFF. The CDR3 region has the DNA TGTGCCAGTGTCGGAGGCGGCACTGAAGCTTTCTTT.

This clone occurred once. CDR3 in DNA: TGTGCCAGCAGTCCCACAAGGCTAGCGGTGCCCTACGAGCAGTACTTC. This translates into CASSPTRLAVPYEQYF. The V call is TRBV28, the J call TRBJ2-7; TRBD2 matches 7 bases. This CDR3 spans 16 amino acids. The germline V gene has CDR1 MDHEN and CDR2 SYDVKM. V lost 5 bases to trimming and J lost 2 bases; unmatched junction nucleotides: 12.

The CDR3 is CASGSRTSPYEQYF. CDR3 DNA: TGTGCCAGCGGTTCTAGGACGTCACCCTACGAGCAGTACTTC. The rearrangement links TRBV25-1 to TRBJ2-7, with D unclear. The CDR3 has 14 residues. Trimming left V 8 bases short and J 2 bases short, with 16 bases between. The V gene's germline CDR1 is MGHDK and CDR2 SYGVNS.

This clone has more than one count but fewer than ten. The chain recombines TRBV7-9 with TRBJ2-3; tentatively, D is TRBD2 (5 bases). This CDR3 is built from 11 residues. CDR1 is SEHNR, CDR2 FQNEAQ, per germline (reference sequence). The ends were cut back, 8 bases at V and 5 bases at J, with 8 bases in the middle. CDR3: CASRAGDTQYF. The DNA for the CDR3 is TGTGCCAGCCGGGCGGGAGATACGCAGTATTTT.

The CDR3 region is CASSPLGGEQFF. DNA for the CDR3: TGTGCCAGCAGCCCACTTGGGGGGGAGCAGTTCTTC. V gene TRBV7-8 combines with J gene TRBJ2-1; D possibly corresponds to TRBD2 (6 bases). Germline V gene data show CDR1 as SGHVS and CDR2 as FQNEAQ. The CDR3 contains 12 residues. Between the trimmed V and J ends, which lost 5 bases and 10 bases, there was a span of 12 bases.

This clone was detected only once. The V gene is TRBV2, the J gene TRBJ2-3; 11 bases map to TRBD2. CDR1 and CDR2 from the germline V gene are SNHLY and FYNNEI. Unmatched junction bases numbered 7, after V lost 6 bases and J lost 8 bases. This CDR3 contains 14 residues. CDR3 region: CASRNLAGGGTQYF. The CDR3 nucleotides read TGTGCCAGCAGAAACCTAGCGGGAGGCGGTACGCAGTATTTT.

This chain joins TRBV28 and TRBJ1-3, with D possibly matching TRBD1 (5 bases). The CDR3 runs to 15 residues. V lost 7 bases, J lost 1 base, and 14 bases lay in between. The germline gives CDR1 MDHEN, CDR2 SYDVKM. CDR3 amino acids: CASTPPQGSGNTIYF. The DNA for the CDR3 is TGTGCCAGCACCCCCCCCCAGGGATCTGGAAACACCATATATTTT. Using reference TRBV28 and TRBJ1-3 for the parts outside the CDR3, the full variable domain is DVKVTQSSRYLVKRTGEKVFLECVQDMDHENMFWYRQDPGLGLRLIYFSYDVKMKEKGDIPEGYSVSREKKERFSLILESASTNQTSMYLCASTPPQGSGNTIYFGEGSWLTVV.